What follows are 21 T cell receptor beta chains derived from one specimen sequenced in a study of Tregs in tolerant kidney transplant recipients. Their specific antigens are unknown. Libraries were prepared by immunoSEQ multiplex PCR; TCRdb keeps only in-frame clonotypes and omits some of them. The sample records about 31,000 clones, under 90% being singletons. Material for sequencing was Tregs from blood cultured with allogeneic cells. These receptors all stem from a human donor in good health.

The chain recombines TRBV28 with TRBJ2-5; D possibly uses TRBD1 or TRBD2 (5 bases each). The CDR3 extends over 14 amino acids. V was shortened by 6 bases and J by 8 bases, with 19 bases between the two germline ends. Germline CDR1 is MDHEN and CDR2 is SYDVKM. The CDR3 DNA is TGTGCCAGCAGCTCCTTGGGACGCCGGTTTACCCAGTACTTC. Amino acids: CASSSLGRRFTQYF. The full variable domain, rest sourced from reference TRBV28 and TRBJ2-5, is DVKVTQSSRYLVKRTGEKVFLECVQDMDHENMFWYRQDPGLGLRLIYFSYDVKMKEKGDIPEGYSVSREKKERFSLILESASTNQTSMYLCASSSLGRRFTQYFGPGTRLLVL.

The chain joins TRBV7-9 to TRBJ2-5, with TRBD1 as a possible D gene (5 bases). From germline, CDR1 is SEHNR and CDR2 FQNEAQ (reference sequence). The CDR3 covers 15 residues. The V end lost 6 bases, the J end lost 5 bases, and 19 bases lay between the germline ends. The CDR3: CASSPRRGSAETQYF. CDR3 nucleotides: TGTGCCAGCAGTCCCCGTAGGGGAAGCGCCGAGACCCAGTACTTC.

The chain uses TRBV6-5 and TRBJ1-6; D not certain. The V gene lost 7 bases and the J gene lost 3 bases, with 10 bases spanning the gap. Germline assignment: CDR1 MNHEY and CDR2 SVGAGI. There are 14 residues in the CDR3. The CDR3 protein is CASKGGSYNSPLHF. CDR3 bases: TGTGCCAGCAAAGGAGGGAGCTATAATTCACCCCTCCACTTT.

This sequence joins TRBV27 and TRBJ2-1; a possible D gene is TRBD2 (7 bases). Trimming shortened V by 6 bases and J by 3 bases, and 12 bases separated the two germline ends. The CDR3 has 14 amino acids. The V gene's germline CDR1 is MNHEY and CDR2 SMNVEV (reference sequence). The CDR3 is CASRGGAGYNEQFF. CDR3 nucleotide sequence: TGTGCCAGCAGAGGGGGGGCCGGCTACAATGAGCAGTTCTTC.

The rearrangement joins TRBV6-7 to TRBJ2-7, with TRBD2 identical over 8 bases. TRBV6-7 is marked as an open reading frame, function uncertain. V shed 7 bases, J shed 6 bases, and the junction held 14 bases outside the gene matches. The CDR3 loop spans 15 amino acids. The CDR3 loop is CASNTEVAGPLEQYF. In nucleotides, the CDR3 is TGTGCCAGCAATACCGAGGTAGCGGGACCCCTCGAGCAGTACTTC.

This chain joins TRBV5-1 and TRBJ1-2; a possible D gene is TRBD1 (6 bases). From germline, CDR1 is SGHRS and CDR2 YFSETQ. The CDR3 totals 13 residues. V lost 2 bases and J lost 4, with 9 bases in between. As DNA, the CDR3 is TGCGCCAGCAGCTTCGACAGGACCTATGGCTACACCTTC. It yields the protein CASSFDRTYGYTF.

The genes are TRBV29-1 and TRBJ2-2, with D perhaps given as TRBD1 or TRBD2 (5 bases each). V lost 4 bases to trimming and J lost 4 bases, with 19 bases between them. The CDR3 has 16 residues. The germline CDR1 and CDR2 sequences are SQVTM and ANQGSEA. DNA of the CDR3: TGCAGCGTTGGGCGAGGGGCGCCGGTCATCACCGGGGAGCTGTTTTTT. Its protein product is CSVGRGAPVITGELFF.

This chain joins TRBV21-1 and TRBJ1-2; the D call TRBD1 from the table was never checked on the DNA. TRBV21-1 is deemed a pseudogene. The CDR3 sequence is 14 residues long. CDR3 DNA: TGTGCCAGCAGTTCCAGAAGGGACAGGGGGGGCTACACCTTC. Protein: CASSSRRDRGGYTF.

The chain recombines TRBV7-2 with TRBJ2-3; a possible D gene is TRBD2 (5 bases). CDR1 is SGHTA, CDR2 FQGNSA, per germline. CDR3 size: 15 residues. The ends were cut back, 3 bases at V and 0 bases at J, with 10 bases in the middle. The CDR3, as DNA: TGTGCCAGCAGCTTTTCCAGAGGGAGCACAGATACGCAGTATTTT. It is translated as CASSFSRGSTDTQYF. Together with reference TRBV7-2 and TRBJ2-3, the CDR3 gives the full variable domain: GAGVSQSPSNKVTEKGKDVELRCDPISGHTALYWYRQSLGQGLEFLIYFQGNSAPDKSGLPSDRFSAERTGGSVSTLTIQRTQQEDSAVYLCASSFSRGSTDTQYFGPGTRLTVL.

The V gene is TRBV5-6, the J gene TRBJ1-6, with 7 bases that match TRBD1. Germline V CDR1 and CDR2: SGHDT, YYEEEE. V dropped 2 bases and J dropped 7; count of bases not matched to a gene: 6. The length of the CDR3 is 15 residues. The CDR3 here is CASSFASGQNSPLHF. For the CDR3, the DNA is TGTGCCAGCAGCTTTGCTTCGGGACAGAATTCACCCCTCCACTTT.

V is TRBV7-2 and J is TRBJ2-3, with 8 bases aligning to TRBD2. V trimming: 0 bases; J trimming: 5 bases; junction bases outside the gene matches: 4. The CDR3 has 15 amino acids. Per germline, CDR1 SGHTA and CDR2 FQGNSA. The CDR3 spells CASSLAGLVGDTQYF. The CDR3 DNA sequence: TGTGCCAGCAGCTTAGCGGGACTAGTGGGAGATACGCAGTATTTT.

The V and J genes are TRBV7-8 and TRBJ2-2, with 7 bases matching TRBD2. The germline V gene encodes CDR1 SGHVS and CDR2 FQNEAQ. The V and J ends lost 2 bases and 8 bases, in that order; junction bases with no gene match: 11. This CDR3 has 16 residues. In DNA form, the CDR3 reads TGTGCCAGCAGCTTATTAGCGGGCAAATTGGGGGGGGAGCTGTTTTTT. Amino acids: CASSLLAGKLGGELFF.

The table lists this clone with a count of one. The chain recombines TRBV14 with TRBJ2-7; D unresolved. From germline, CDR1 is SGHDN and CDR2 FVKESK. V lost 2 bases and J lost 3, with 2 bases in between. The CDR3 has 11 residues. CDR3 protein: CASSQLYEQYF. In nucleotides, the CDR3 is TGTGCCAGCAGCCAACTCTACGAGCAGTACTTC.

This clone was seen only a few times. The chain employs TRBV9 and TRBJ2-6, with D unresolved. Germline loops: CDR1 SGDLS, CDR2 YYNGEE. Trimming left V 0 bases short and J 4 bases short, with 14 bases between. This CDR3 is built from 17 residues. CDR3 sequence: CASSVVPFMGGANVLTF. The CDR3, as DNA: TGTGCCAGCAGCGTAGTTCCCTTTATGGGAGGGGCCAACGTCCTGACTTTC.

V gene TRBV5-6 combines with J gene TRBJ1-1, with TRBD1 matching 7 bases. The CDR3 contains 17 residues. J gave up 7 bases and V 3 bases, and 18 bases lay outside the gene matches. Germline-derived CDR1 and CDR2 are SGHDT and YYEEEE. CDR3 in DNA: TGTGCCAGCAGCTCGGGATTGCCGCGCGGGACAGTCCATGAAGCTTTCTTT. Its protein product is CASSSGLPRGTVHEAFF.

V and J are TRBV5-1 and TRBJ1-5; D possibly corresponds to TRBD1 (5 bases). The germline V gene encodes CDR1 SGHRS and CDR2 YFSETQ. The CDR3 is 14 amino acids. V shed 4 bases and J shed 6 bases, with 14 bases lying between them. Written as DNA, the CDR3 is TGCGCCAGCAGCCTGGGGCCTTTTCCTCAGCCCCAGCATTTT. Translated: CASSLGPFPQPQHF.

The count of this clone is one. The J gene is TRBJ1-1, the V gene TRBV5-1; tentatively, D is TRBD1 (6 bases). This CDR3 is 14 amino acids long. V was shortened by 5 bases and J by 1 base, with 12 bases between the two germline ends. Germline CDR1 reads SGHRS; CDR2 reads YFSETQ. The CDR3 protein is CASSPGDKNTEAFF. DNA of the CDR3: TGCGCCAGCAGTCCCGGGGACAAGAACACTGAAGCTTTCTTT.

V and J are TRBV7-9 and TRBJ2-7; D gene unclear. Germline values: CDR1 SEHNR, CDR2 FQNEAQ (reference sequence). V was pared by 2 bases and J by 0 bases, with 8 bases between. The CDR3 extends over 14 amino acids. The CDR3 sequence is CASSLNTRSYEQYF. Written as DNA, the CDR3 is TGTGCCAGCAGCTTAAATACGCGCTCCTACGAGCAGTACTTC.

This clone was found a few times. V and J are TRBV28 and TRBJ2-3, with 8 bases that match TRBD1. V trimming: 6 bases; J trimming: 0 bases; junction bases outside the gene matches: 17. The CDR3 length is 19 residues. CDR1 is MDHEN, CDR2 SYDVKM, per germline. The CDR3 region is CASRPKWDRRRISTDTQYF. CDR3 coding DNA: TGTGCCAGCAGGCCGAAGTGGGACAGGCGACGGATAAGCACAGATACGCAGTATTTT.

This clone was picked up one time. This chain connects TRBV7-3 to TRBJ2-2; 9 bases align to TRBD2. This CDR3 has 15 residues. The J segment lost 4 bases and the V segment lost 2 bases, leaving 2 bases of the junction unmatched. CDR1 SGHTA and CDR2 FQGTGA come from the germline V gene. CDR3 DNA: TGTGCCAGCAGCTTAGCGGGGGGGCCCACCGGGGAGCTGTTTTTT. Residues: CASSLAGGPTGELFF.

The chain carries TRBV20-1 and TRBJ1-1; D is possibly TRBD1 (5 bases). From germline, CDR1 is DFQATT and CDR2 SNEGSKA (reference sequence). The CDR3 covers 10 residues. DNA of the CDR3: TGCAGCATGCGGGGGACTGAAGCTTTCTTT. It specifies CSMRGTEAFF.